The clone carrying this T cell receptor beta chain was seen a handful of times. The antigen is not known. Selected pancreatic ductal adenocarcinoma patients had undergone surgery without neoadjuvant therapy. The sample is drawn from a study of T cells in pancreatic ductal adenocarcinoma. General study findings and limits: The resected pancreatic cancer cohort was biased toward the minority with early-stage disease. Unique clonotypes were roughly 8-fold more numerous in blood than in tumor. Tumor-versus-blood clonality comparisons may be biased toward lower tumor diversity.

The CDR3 runs to 13 residues. The germline gives CDR1 GTSNPN, CDR2 SVGIG (reference sequence). V was trimmed by 0 bases and J by 3 bases, leaving 8 bases between them. TCRdb keeps only in-frame clones here, not all; method: immunoSEQ multiplex PCR. The table lists over 100,000 clones, 90% to 95% of them singletons. Specimen: PBMCs. This chain connects TRBV30 to TRBJ1-1; D remains ambiguous. This receptor was taken from a human donor with pancreatic ductal adenocarcinoma. The CDR3 protein is CAWSVLTDTEAFF. CDR3 in DNA: TGTGCCTGGAGTGTGCTCACGGACACTGAAGCTTTCTTT. The full variable domain, rest sourced from reference TRBV30 and TRBJ1-1, is SQTIHQWPATLVQPVGSPLSLECTVEGTSNPNLYWYRQAAGRGLQLLFYSVGIGQISSEVPQNLSASRPQDRQFILSSKKLLLSDSGFYLCAWSVLTDTEAFFGQGTRLTVV.